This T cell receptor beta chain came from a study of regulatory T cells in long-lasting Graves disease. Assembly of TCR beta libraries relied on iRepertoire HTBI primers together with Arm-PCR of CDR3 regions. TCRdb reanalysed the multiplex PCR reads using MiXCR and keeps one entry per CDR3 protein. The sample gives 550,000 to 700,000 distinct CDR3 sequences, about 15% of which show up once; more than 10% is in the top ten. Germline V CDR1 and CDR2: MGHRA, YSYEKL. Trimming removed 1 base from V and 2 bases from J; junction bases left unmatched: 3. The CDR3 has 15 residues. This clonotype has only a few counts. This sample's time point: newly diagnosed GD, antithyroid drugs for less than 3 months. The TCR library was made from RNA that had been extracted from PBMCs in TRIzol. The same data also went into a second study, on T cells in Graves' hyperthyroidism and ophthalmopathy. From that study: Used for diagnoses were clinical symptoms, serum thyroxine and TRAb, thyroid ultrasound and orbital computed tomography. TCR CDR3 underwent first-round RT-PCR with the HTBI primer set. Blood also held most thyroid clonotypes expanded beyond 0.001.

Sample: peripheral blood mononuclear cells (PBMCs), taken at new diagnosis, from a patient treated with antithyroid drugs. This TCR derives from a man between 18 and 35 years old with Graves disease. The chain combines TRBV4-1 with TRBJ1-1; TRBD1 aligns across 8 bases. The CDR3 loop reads CASSQVDRENTEAFF. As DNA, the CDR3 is TGCGCCAGCAGCCAAGTGGACAGGGAAAACACTGAAGCTTTCTTT.